This T cell receptor beta chain was found in a study of cytomegalovirus exposure and HLA in healthy donors. Study details: Genotyping of under 500 donors showed that over 80% belonged to the Caucasian-associated ancestry cluster. General study findings and limits: Reports indicated that the classifier achieved high specificity and sensitivity in diagnosing cytomegalovirus status.

This CDR3 is built from 14 residues. Germline CDR1 SGHAT, CDR2 FQNNGV. V lost 3 bases and J lost 2; bases outside the gene matches: 3. Note on this clone: Its antigen remains unidentified.

PCR was performed using 60 Vbeta and 13 Jbeta primers. Assay used: immunoSEQ multiplex PCR; TCRdb lists only in-frame clones, some missing. The sample carries roughly 110,000 clones, 77% recorded once. This sequence originates from a man in his forties or fifties in good health and CMV-seropositive. The genes are TRBV11-2 and TRBJ2-7; 8 nucleotides agree with TRBD1. The sample taken for sequencing was PBMCs. The CDR3 loop reads CASSFRTGTYEQYF. CDR3 DNA sequence: TGTGCCAGCAGCTTCCGGACAGGGACCTACGAGCAGTACTTC.